A selection of T cell receptor beta chains follows, all from one sample in a study of OX40 agonist ivuxolimab in advanced cancers. The repertoire was sequenced with immunoSEQ multiplex PCR; TCRdb's copy has only in-frame clones and lacks some. The sample includes approximately 86,000 clones, around nine tenths of them seen just once. The source material was CD4+ or CD8+ T cells sorted from blood, sampled in a trial of the OX40 agonist ivuxolimab. These receptors originate from an adult with an advanced solid tumor such as melanoma, head and neck, liver or kidney cancer. Each CDR3 is given with its conserved first and last residue. Fields, in order: D gene, clone size, V gene, J gene, CDR3 DNA, CDR3 protein. A D gene is named only where the DNA matches it firmly. The listing skips clone size in some rows; elsewhere it reads once, few, many or a size class.

D gene: -; clone size: -; V gene: TRBV18; J gene: TRBJ2-5; CDR3 DNA: TGTGCCAGCTCACCACTTCCCGGCAGGGGCTTTGGCCTGACCGAAGAGACCCAGTACTTC; CDR3 protein: CASSPLPGRGFGLTEETQYF
D gene: TRBD2; clone size: -; V gene: TRBV5-1; J gene: TRBJ2-1; CDR3 DNA: TGCGCCAGCAGCCATAGTAGCGGGAGTAGGAATGAGCAGTTCTTC; CDR3 protein: CASSHSSGSRNEQFF
D gene: -; clone size: -; V gene: TRBV29-1; J gene: TRBJ1-1; CDR3 DNA: TGCAGCGTTAGAGCCCAAGTGGATTCGGGAACTGAAGCTTTCTTT; CDR3 protein: CSVRAQVDSGTEAFF
D gene: TRBD2; clone size: once; V gene: TRBV5-4; J gene: TRBJ2-7; CDR3 DNA: TGTGCCAGCAGCACCAAACTAGCGGGAGTTTTCTACGAGCAGTACTTC; CDR3 protein: CASSTKLAGVFYEQYF
D gene: -; clone size: -; V gene: TRBV4-3; J gene: TRBJ1-6; CDR3 DNA: TGCGCCAGCAGCCAAGAGGCAGTCACCTATAATTCACCCCTCCACTTT; CDR3 protein: CASSQEAVTYNSPLHF
D gene: -; clone size: -; V gene: TRBV7-9; J gene: TRBJ2-3; CDR3 DNA: TGTGCCAGCAGCTTAGTTGACGGGAGAACAGATACGCAGTATTTT; CDR3 protein: CASSLVDGRTDTQYF
D gene: TRBD1; clone size: -; V gene: TRBV6-5; J gene: TRBJ2-7; CDR3 DNA: TGTGCCAGCGCAGAATCCCGGGACAGGTTCTACGAGCAGTACTTC; CDR3 protein: CASAESRDRFYEQYF
D gene: -; clone size: -; V gene: TRBV2; J gene: TRBJ2-7; CDR3 DNA: TGTGCCAGCAGTGTAGGGCCCGAGCAGTACTTC; CDR3 protein: CASSVGPEQYF
D gene: TRBD2; clone size: -; V gene: TRBV6-6; J gene: TRBJ2-7; CDR3 DNA: TGTGCCAGCAGCCACGGGACTAGCGGGAGTGGCGAGCAGTACTTC; CDR3 protein: CASSHGTSGSGEQYF
D gene: TRBD2; clone size: -; V gene: TRBV7-2; J gene: TRBJ2-3; CDR3 DNA: TGTGCCAGCAGCCCAAGGACTAGCGGGTACCCCTTGGATACGCAGTATTTT; CDR3 protein: CASSPRTSGYPLDTQYF
D gene: TRBD2; clone size: once; V gene: TRBV7-8; J gene: TRBJ2-1; CDR3 DNA: TGTGCCAGCAGCTTAAGGGCTAGCGGGTACAATGAGCAGTTCTTC; CDR3 protein: CASSLRASGYNEQFF
D gene: TRBD2; clone size: -; V gene: TRBV7-9; J gene: TRBJ2-1; CDR3 DNA: TGTGCCAGCAGCTTAGGCTCGGGAGGGCCTTATGAGCAGTTCTTC; CDR3 protein: CASSLGSGGPYEQFF
D gene: -; clone size: -; V gene: TRBV4-3; J gene: TRBJ1-1; CDR3 DNA: TGCGCCAGCAGCCCTACTTGGGGGCACAACACTGAAGCTTTCTTT; CDR3 protein: CASSPTWGHNTEAFF
D gene: -; clone size: -; V gene: TRBV11-3; J gene: TRBJ2-1; CDR3 DNA: TGTGCCAGCAGCCTAGGGTTCAAGGGGGAGCAGTTCTTC; CDR3 protein: CASSLGFKGEQFF
D gene: -; clone size: once; V gene: TRBV30; J gene: TRBJ2-3; CDR3 DNA: TGTGCCTGGAGCGCTGGGGGGTCCACAGATACGCAGTATTTT; CDR3 protein: CAWSAGGSTDTQYF
D gene: TRBD2; clone size: -; V gene: TRBV30; J gene: TRBJ2-1; CDR3 DNA: TGTGCCTGGAGTATGGTTGGCGGGAGGGCCTCGGTCTTC; CDR3 protein: CAWSMVGGRASVF
D gene: TRBD1; clone size: -; V gene: TRBV18; J gene: TRBJ2-1; CDR3 DNA: TGTGCCAGCTCATCCCGGACAGGGGGTTTTAGTGAGCAGTTCTTC; CDR3 protein: CASSSRTGGFSEQFF
D gene: TRBD2; clone size: -; V gene: TRBV6-5; J gene: TRBJ2-2; CDR3 DNA: TGTGCCAGCAGACTAGCGAGATACACCGGGGAGCTGTTTTTT; CDR3 protein: CASRLARYTGELFF
D gene: TRBD2; clone size: -; V gene: TRBV23-1; J gene: TRBJ2-3; CDR3 DNA: TGCGCCAGCAGTCTCGGCGGGAGGGCCAGGAATACGCAGTATTTT; CDR3 protein: CASSLGGRARNTQYF
D gene: -; clone size: -; V gene: TRBV2; J gene: TRBJ2-2; CDR3 DNA: TGTGCCAGCAGTGGCCTCGGGACCGGGGAGCTGTTTTTT; CDR3 protein: CASSGLGTGELFF
D gene: -; clone size: -; V gene: TRBV11-2; J gene: TRBJ2-7; CDR3 DNA: TGTGCCAGCAGCTTAGCCCAAGTTTACGAGCAGTACTTC; CDR3 protein: CASSLAQVYEQYF
D gene: -; clone size: -; V gene: TRBV18; J gene: TRBJ2-2; CDR3 DNA: TGTGCCAGCTCACCAGCGGAGGGCACCGGGGAGCTGTTTTTT; CDR3 protein: CASSPAEGTGELFF
D gene: -; clone size: -; V gene: TRBV28; J gene: TRBJ2-7; CDR3 DNA: TGTGCCAGCAGGCGGACAGATTCCTACGAGCAGTACTTC; CDR3 protein: CASRRTDSYEQYF
D gene: -; clone size: -; V gene: TRBV30; J gene: TRBJ1-4; CDR3 DNA: TGTGCCTGGAGTGAGATAACAACTAATGAAAAACTGTTTTTT; CDR3 protein: CAWSEITTNEKLFF
D gene: -; clone size: once; V gene: TRBV6-5; J gene: TRBJ2-7; CDR3 DNA: TGTGCCAGCAGTTCTCCGGCACGCTACGAGCAGTACTTC; CDR3 protein: CASSSPARYEQYF
D gene: -; clone size: -; V gene: TRBV21-1; J gene: TRBJ1-4; CDR3 DNA: TGTGCCAGCAGCAAAATGGTGGAGGGCGGAAAACTGTTTTTT; CDR3 protein: CASSKMVEGGKLFF
D gene: -; clone size: -; V gene: TRBV7-9; J gene: TRBJ2-5; CDR3 DNA: TGTGCCAGCAGCTTTGGCAGCCAAGAGACCCAGTACTTC; CDR3 protein: CASSFGSQETQYF
D gene: TRBD2; clone size: -; V gene: TRBV5-1; J gene: TRBJ2-1; CDR3 DNA: TGCGCCAGCAGCTTGGCAGGGACTAGCGAAGGATTCAGTGAGCAGTTCTTC; CDR3 protein: CASSLAGTSEGFSEQFF
D gene: TRBD1; clone size: -; V gene: TRBV5-5; J gene: TRBJ2-1; CDR3 DNA: TGTGCCAGCAGGCCCGGGACAGGGGCAGGGAATGAGCAGTTCTTC; CDR3 protein: CASRPGTGAGNEQFF
D gene: TRBD1; clone size: -; V gene: TRBV7-8; J gene: TRBJ1-1; CDR3 DNA: TGTGCCAGTGGACAGGGGAACACTGAAGCTTTCTTT; CDR3 protein: CASGQGNTEAFF
D gene: TRBD1; clone size: -; V gene: TRBV27; J gene: TRBJ1-1; CDR3 DNA: TGTGCCAGCAGAGGTGGAGGGGGCTTGACTGAAGCTTTCTTT; CDR3 protein: CASRGGGGLTEAFF
D gene: TRBD2; clone size: -; V gene: TRBV4-1; J gene: TRBJ2-5; CDR3 DNA: TGCGCCAGCAGCCAAGAGAGAGCGGGAGCGGAGAAAGAGACCCAGTACTTC; CDR3 protein: CASSQERAGAEKETQYF
D gene: -; clone size: -; V gene: TRBV27; J gene: TRBJ2-3; CDR3 DNA: TGTGCCAGCCGAGAGTCCCGGACATCCTACGATACGCAGTATTTT; CDR3 protein: CASRESRTSYDTQYF
D gene: -; clone size: -; V gene: TRBV5-1; J gene: TRBJ2-7; CDR3 DNA: TGCGCCAGCAGCTTCGAGCTAGGGGGGGCCTACGAGCAGTACTTC; CDR3 protein: CASSFELGGAYEQYF
D gene: -; clone size: -; V gene: TRBV7-6; J gene: TRBJ2-7; CDR3 DNA: TGTGCCAGCAGCCCCCGGACACTATCCTACGAGCAGTACTTC; CDR3 protein: CASSPRTLSYEQYF
D gene: TRBD1; clone size: -; V gene: TRBV2; J gene: TRBJ2-6; CDR3 DNA: TGTGCCAGCAGTCAAGACAGGGCCTTTGTTTCTGGGGCCAACGTCCTGACTTTC; CDR3 protein: CASSQDRAFVSGANVLTF
D gene: -; clone size: -; V gene: TRBV4-1; J gene: TRBJ2-3; CDR3 DNA: TGCGCCAGCAGCCAAGAGGCGGGTCCCCCCACAGATACGCAGTATTTT; CDR3 protein: CASSQEAGPPTDTQYF
D gene: -; clone size: -; V gene: TRBV7-9; J gene: TRBJ2-7; CDR3 DNA: TGTGCCAGCAGCTTTCTTCAGGGAACCAAAATCACCTACGAGCAGTACTTC; CDR3 protein: CASSFLQGTKITYEQYF
D gene: -; clone size: -; V gene: TRBV28; J gene: TRBJ1-2; CDR3 DNA: TGTGCCAGCACGTCCCGAGTTACCGGCTACACCTTC; CDR3 protein: CASTSRVTGYTF
D gene: TRBD2; clone size: -; V gene: TRBV5-8; J gene: TRBJ2-7; CDR3 DNA: TGTGCCAGCAGCTTGGCCCCTAGCGGAACCTACGAGCAGTACTTC; CDR3 protein: CASSLAPSGTYEQYF
D gene: TRBD1; clone size: -; V gene: TRBV5-1; J gene: TRBJ1-4; CDR3 DNA: TGCGCCAGCAGCATATCCGGGACAGTTAATGAAAAACTGTTTTTT; CDR3 protein: CASSISGTVNEKLFF
D gene: -; clone size: -; V gene: TRBV6-1; J gene: TRBJ2-1; CDR3 DNA: TGTGCCAGCATACAGGGTGTCAGTGAGGATGAGCAGTTCTTC; CDR3 protein: CASIQGVSEDEQFF
D gene: -; clone size: -; V gene: TRBV4-1; J gene: TRBJ1-1; CDR3 DNA: TGCGCCAGCACCGCTACCCAGGTTCAGAGGCCGGGCACTGAAGCTTTCTTT; CDR3 protein: CASTATQVQRPGTEAFF
D gene: -; clone size: -; V gene: TRBV6-1; J gene: TRBJ1-2; CDR3 DNA: TGTGCCAGCAGTGAAGGAAATGAAGTCAACTATGGCTACACCTTC; CDR3 protein: CASSEGNEVNYGYTF
D gene: -; clone size: -; V gene: TRBV11-3; J gene: TRBJ2-5; CDR3 DNA: TGTGCCAGCAGCTTAGAGGCGGATTTGGAGACCCAGTACTTC; CDR3 protein: CASSLEADLETQYF
D gene: TRBD1; clone size: -; V gene: TRBV5-1; J gene: TRBJ1-1; CDR3 DNA: TGCGCCAGCGGACAGGGAGGCGACACTGAAGCTTTCTTT; CDR3 protein: CASGQGGDTEAFF
D gene: -; clone size: -; V gene: TRBV19; J gene: TRBJ1-2; CDR3 DNA: TGTGCCAGTAGTAGGGGGGCCCTACTAGTGAGAGATGGCTACACCTTC; CDR3 protein: CASSRGALLVRDGYTF
D gene: -; clone size: -; V gene: TRBV28; J gene: TRBJ2-7; CDR3 DNA: TGTGCCAGCAGTTTCATCGGGACGGTTGCTTCCTACGAGCAGTACTTC; CDR3 protein: CASSFIGTVASYEQYF
D gene: -; clone size: -; V gene: TRBV7-7; J gene: TRBJ2-2; CDR3 DNA: TGTGCTAGCAGCCCCATTACCGGGACGGGGAACACCGGGGAGCTGTTTTTT; CDR3 protein: CASSPITGTGNTGELFF
D gene: -; clone size: -; V gene: TRBV4-1; J gene: TRBJ2-1; CDR3 DNA: TGCGCCAGCAGCCAACCTACTAGGGGCAATGAGCAGTTCTTC; CDR3 protein: CASSQPTRGNEQFF
D gene: -; clone size: few; V gene: TRBV28; J gene: TRBJ1-2; CDR3 DNA: TGTGCCAGCAGTTCTGGGTATGGCTACACCTTC; CDR3 protein: CASSSGYGYTF
D gene: -; clone size: -; V gene: TRBV2; J gene: TRBJ2-4; CDR3 DNA: TGTGCCAGCAGTGAAGGCCCACCTATATACATTCAGTACTTC; CDR3 protein: CASSEGPPIYIQYF
D gene: -; clone size: -; V gene: TRBV7-3; J gene: TRBJ2-5; CDR3 DNA: TGTGCCAGCAGCTTAAATCCGTGGGAGACCCAGTACTTC; CDR3 protein: CASSLNPWETQYF
D gene: -; clone size: -; V gene: TRBV5-4; J gene: TRBJ2-1; CDR3 DNA: TGTGCCAGCAGCTTGGGGAAGGGGGGGCTATACAATGAGCAGTTCTTC; CDR3 protein: CASSLGKGGLYNEQFF
D gene: TRBD2; clone size: -; V gene: TRBV10-2; J gene: TRBJ2-6; CDR3 DNA: TGCGCCAGCAGTGAGCAAGCGGGGGTCTCTGGGGCCAACGTCCTGACTTTC; CDR3 protein: CASSEQAGVSGANVLTF
D gene: -; clone size: -; V gene: TRBV5-1; J gene: TRBJ2-1; CDR3 DNA: TGCGCCAGCAGCCCGGGCGCTCTAGCGAACAATGAGCAGTTCTTC; CDR3 protein: CASSPGALANNEQFF
D gene: -; clone size: -; V gene: TRBV5-6; J gene: TRBJ1-4; CDR3 DNA: TGTGCCAGCAGCTCATACAGCGGGGTGGGTGAAAAACTGTTTTTT; CDR3 protein: CASSSYSGVGEKLFF
D gene: -; clone size: -; V gene: TRBV2; J gene: TRBJ2-3; CDR3 DNA: TGTGCCAGCAGGAACACAGATACGCAGTATTTT; CDR3 protein: CASRNTDTQYF